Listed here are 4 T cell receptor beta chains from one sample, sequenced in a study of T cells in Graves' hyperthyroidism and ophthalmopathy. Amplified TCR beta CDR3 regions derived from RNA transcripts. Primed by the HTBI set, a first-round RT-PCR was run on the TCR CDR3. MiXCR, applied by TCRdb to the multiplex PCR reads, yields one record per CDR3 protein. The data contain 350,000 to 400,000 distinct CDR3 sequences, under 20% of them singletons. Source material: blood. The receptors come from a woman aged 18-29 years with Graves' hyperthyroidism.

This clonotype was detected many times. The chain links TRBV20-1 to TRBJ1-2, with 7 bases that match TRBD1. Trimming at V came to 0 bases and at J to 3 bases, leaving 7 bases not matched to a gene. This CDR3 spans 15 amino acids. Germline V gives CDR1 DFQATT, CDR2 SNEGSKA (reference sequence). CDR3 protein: CSARDRRQGDYGYTF. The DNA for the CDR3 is TGCAGTGCTAGAGATCGAAGACAGGGAGACTATGGCTACACCTTC.

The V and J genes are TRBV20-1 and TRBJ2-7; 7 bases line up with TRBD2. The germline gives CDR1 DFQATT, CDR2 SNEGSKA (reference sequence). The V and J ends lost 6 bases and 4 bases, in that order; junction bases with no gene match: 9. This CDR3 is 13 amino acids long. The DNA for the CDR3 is TGCAGTGCACAGACTAGCAAAAGGTACGAGCAGTACTTC. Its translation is CSAQTSKRYEQYF.

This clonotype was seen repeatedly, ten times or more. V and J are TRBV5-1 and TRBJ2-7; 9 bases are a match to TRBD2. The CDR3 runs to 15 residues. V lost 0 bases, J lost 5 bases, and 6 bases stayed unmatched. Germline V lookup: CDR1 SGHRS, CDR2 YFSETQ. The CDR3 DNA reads TGCGCCAGCAGCTTGGTAGAGCTAGCGGGGCACGAGCAGTACTTC. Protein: CASSLVELAGHEQYF.

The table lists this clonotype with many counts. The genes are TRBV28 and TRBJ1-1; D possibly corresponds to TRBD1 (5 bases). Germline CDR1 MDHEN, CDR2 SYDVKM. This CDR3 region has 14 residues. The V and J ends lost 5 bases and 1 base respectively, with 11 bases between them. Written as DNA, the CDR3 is TGTGCCAGCAGTATGGGGGTGGCGAACACTGAAGCTTTCTTT. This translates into CASSMGVANTEAFF.